This paragraph reports one TCR beta chain. These data come from a study of blood T cell repertoires in COVID-19. At the level of the study: The United States, Italy and Spain were the sources of the acute and convalescent COVID-19 samples.

Sequenced by immunoSEQ multiplex PCR; TCRdb stores in-frame clones only, minus some. The data show almost 200,000 clones, more than 80% seen once. All enrollees were about 18 to 100 years old and from around 25 US areas. This receptor was obtained from a woman under 30 who had recovered from COVID-19. The sample taken for sequencing was PBMCs or T cells enriched from blood (not recorded which).

CDR3 in amino acids: CASSLAFLSGGVPNEQFF. In DNA, the CDR3 is TGTGCCAGCAGCTTAGCGTTTCTTAGCGGGGGAGTCCCCAATGAGCAGTTCTTC. V is TRBV7-8 and J is TRBJ2-1; 9 bases fit TRBD2. CDR3 length: 18 residues. V shed 0 bases and J 6 bases; nucleotides not matched to a gene: 12. Looked up from germline, CDR1 is SGHVS and CDR2 is FQNEAQ.